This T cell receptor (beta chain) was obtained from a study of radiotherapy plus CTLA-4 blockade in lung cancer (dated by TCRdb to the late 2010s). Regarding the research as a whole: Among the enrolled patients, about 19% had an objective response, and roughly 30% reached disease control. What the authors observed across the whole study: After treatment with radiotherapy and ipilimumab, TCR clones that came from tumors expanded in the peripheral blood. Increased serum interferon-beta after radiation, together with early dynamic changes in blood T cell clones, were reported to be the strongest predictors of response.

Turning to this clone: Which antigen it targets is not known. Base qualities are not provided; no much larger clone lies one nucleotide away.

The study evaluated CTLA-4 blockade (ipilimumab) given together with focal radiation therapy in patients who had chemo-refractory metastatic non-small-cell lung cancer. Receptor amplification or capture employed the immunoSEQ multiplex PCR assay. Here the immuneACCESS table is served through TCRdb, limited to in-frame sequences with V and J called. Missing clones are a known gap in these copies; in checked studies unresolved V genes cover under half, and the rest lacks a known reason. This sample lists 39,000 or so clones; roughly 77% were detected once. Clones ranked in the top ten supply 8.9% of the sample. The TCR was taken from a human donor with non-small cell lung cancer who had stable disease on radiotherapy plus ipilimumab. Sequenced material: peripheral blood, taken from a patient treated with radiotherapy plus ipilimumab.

The CDR3 in this case is CASSPLGQRNEKLFF. DNA sequence: TGTGCCAGCAGCCCATTGGGACAGCGGAATGAAAAACTGTTTTTT. The chain was built from TRBV9 and TRBJ1-4, with TRBD1 identical over 7 junction bases. Counted from cysteine to phenylalanine, this CDR3 has 15 amino acids. The sequence is cut down to CDR3 DNA, 45 bases in frame from base 1. Sequences SGDLS (CDR1) and YYNGEE (CDR2) are obtained from the germline V gene. The junction shows trimming of 4 bases on V and 5 bases on J, and the gene matches do not reach 8 bases of it. Extended through the reference TRBV9 and TRBJ1-4 proteins, this CDR3 yields the full variable domain: DSGVTQTPKHLITATGQRVTLRCSPRSGDLSVYWYQQSLDQGLQFLIQYYNGEERAKGNILERFSAQQFPDLHSELNLSSLELGDSALYFCASSPLGQRNEKLFFGSGTQLSVL.